These 22 T cell receptor beta chains originate from one sample sequenced in a study of blood T cells in healthy people across ages. A second about 7 to 12 cycle PCR used barcoded and J-beta primers. One entry per CDR3 protein results from TCRdb running MiXCR on the 5' RACE reads. The sample lists 800,000 to 950,000 distinct CDR3 sequences, just under 30% occurring once. These records were also assigned to another study, of T cells of mothers and their children.

The sample taken for sequencing was blood. These receptors originate from a woman aged 40 to 49 in good health.

The genes are TRBV9 and TRBJ1-6; 10 nucleotides line up with TRBD1. The junction had 6 bases not matched to a gene; V was cut back by 4 bases and J by 8 bases. CDR1 is SGDLS, CDR2 YYNGEE, per germline. This CDR3 has 15 residues. CDR3 DNA sequence: TGTGCCAGCAGCTATACCGGGACAGGGGATTCACCCCTCCACTTT. The encoded protein is CASSYTGTGDSPLHF.

This chain's CDR3 is CASSSGSRELGYTF. In DNA form, the CDR3 reads TGCGCCAGCAGCTCCGGGTCGAGGGAGTTAGGCTACACCTTC. This sequence joins TRBV5-1 and TRBJ1-2; unclear D gene. Germline CDR1 SGHRS, CDR2 YFSETQ. Between the trimmed V and J ends, which lost 3 bases and 8 bases, there was a span of 17 bases. The CDR3 totals 14 residues.

This clonotype was observed at least ten times. The V and J genes are TRBV12-3 or TRBV12-4 and TRBJ2-7, with 7 bases that match TRBD1. V lost 3 bases, J lost 2 bases, and 4 bases stayed unmatched. The CDR3 totals 14 residues. CDR3 DNA sequence: TGTGCCAGCAGTTTCGCCGGACAGGCCTACGAGCAGTACTTC. Translating it yields CASSFAGQAYEQYF.

This clonotype was counted between two and nine times. The V and J genes are TRBV14 and TRBJ2-3; 7 bases are shared with TRBD1. The CDR3 runs to 16 residues. CDR1 is SGHDN, CDR2 FVKESK, per germline. Trimming took 0 bases from V and 3 from J; bases not matched to a gene: 6. Here the CDR3 reads CASSQDTGAGTDTQYF. CDR3 coding DNA: TGTGCCAGCAGCCAAGATACAGGGGCTGGAACAGATACGCAGTATTTT.

The rearrangement links TRBV15 to TRBJ1-1, with D perhaps TRBD1 (6 bases). V was clipped by 1 base and J by 5 bases, with 17 bases between them. Per the germline V gene, CDR1 is LNHNV and CDR2 is YYDKDF (reference sequence). The CDR3 contains 16 residues. CDR3 nucleotide sequence: TGTGCCACCAGCAGAGCGGGGGACACCGGAGGAACTGAAGCTTTCTTT. It yields the protein CATSRAGDTGGTEAFF. Variable domain in full (rest from reference TRBV15 and TRBJ1-1): DAMVIQNPRYQVTQFGKPVTLSCSQTLNHNVMYWYQQKSSQAPKLLFHYYDKDFNNEADTPDNFQSRRPNTSFCFLDIRSPGLGDTAMYLCATSRAGDTGGTEAFFGQGTRLTVV.

The genes are TRBV7-9 and TRBJ2-3; D remains ambiguous. V lost 5 bases to trimming and J lost 6 bases, with 27 bases between them. Germline lookup yields CDR1 SEHNR and CDR2 FQNEAQ (reference sequence). This CDR3 spans 18 amino acids. The CDR3 region has the DNA TGTGCCAGCAGCCCCTCATCTACCGGCCTCCGACATTTGGATACGCAGTATTTT. Its translation: CASSPSSTGLRHLDTQYF.

This clonotype turned up a few times. The V call is TRBV2, the J call TRBJ1-4; maybe TRBD1 (6 bases). Germline CDR1 reads SNHLY; CDR2 reads FYNNEI. The CDR3 sequence is 15 residues long. V was trimmed by 5 bases and J by 8 bases, leaving 18 bases between them. The CDR3, as DNA: TGTGCCAGCAGTCCGATGGACAGCCGAGGAGAAAAACTGTTTTTT. As protein: CASSPMDSRGEKLFF.

This clonotype was recorded at least ten times. V and J are TRBV2 and TRBJ2-5; the D gene could be TRBD1 or TRBD2 (5 bases each). The CDR3 is 12 amino acids. Per the germline V gene, CDR1 is SNHLY and CDR2 is FYNNEI. V was trimmed by 6 bases and J by 2 bases, leaving 7 bases between them. CDR3 sequence (DNA): TGTGCCAGCAGGGGACCTCAAGAGACCCAGTACTTC. The encoded protein is CASRGPQETQYF.

The chain uses TRBV3-1 and TRBJ2-7; D might be TRBD2 (5 bases). V lost 5 bases, J lost 0 bases, and 11 bases lay in between. There are 14 residues in the CDR3. The germline V gene has CDR1 LGHDT and CDR2 YNNKEL (reference sequence). Here the CDR3 reads CASSNGRVSYEQYF. The DNA of the CDR3 is TGTGCCAGCAGCAATGGGCGGGTCTCCTACGAGCAGTACTTC.

There are many counts of this clonotype. This rearrangement joins TRBV7-3 to TRBJ2-5; D gene uncertain. Trimming took off 6 bases at V and 5 bases at J, with 13 bases between the two ends. CDR1 and CDR2 from the germline V gene are SGHTA and FQGTGA. This CDR3 comprises 13 residues. The CDR3 bases are TGTGCCAGCAGGTTAGCAGGCGATGAGACCCAGTACTTC. Amino acid sequence: CASRLAGDETQYF.

The V and J genes are TRBV6-5 and TRBJ2-3; no firm D call. The V gene lost 6 bases and the J gene lost 4 bases, with 14 bases spanning the gap. Germline V gene sequence: CDR1 MNHEY, CDR2 SVGAGI. The CDR3 has 14 amino acids. In nucleotides, the CDR3 is TGTGCCAGCAGGCCGGGTCCAAATCCAGATACGCAGTATTTT. Protein sequence: CASRPGPNPDTQYF.

A word on this clonotype: This could be a read error, since a much larger clone is one nucleotide away. The chain links TRBV20-1 to TRBJ2-1, with 9 bases matching TRBD2. The CDR3 is 14 residues long. Germline assignment: CDR1 DFQATT and CDR2 SNEGSKA (reference sequence). CDR3 coding DNA: TGCAGTGCTTTATGGACTAGCGTCCCAAATGAGCAGGTCTTC. It codes for CSALWTSVPNEQVF.

The CDR3 here is CASSVGLRPTNEQYF. The CDR3 DNA reads TGTGCCAGCAGTGTTGGTCTTAGACCGACCAATGAGCAGTACTTC. The chain couples TRBV6-4 to TRBJ2-4; D call uncertain. With 4 bases removed from V and 13 bases from J, the gap between germline ends came to 23 bases. Germline V gives CDR1 MRHNA, CDR2 SNTAGT. CDR3 length: 15 residues.

This clonotype came up a few times. The genes are TRBV5-1 and TRBJ1-5; D ambiguous. Germline V gene data show CDR1 as SGHRS and CDR2 as YFSETQ. The CDR3 loop spans 15 amino acids. V gave up 0 bases and J gave up 5 bases, with 12 bases separating them. The CDR3 DNA follows: TGCGCCAGCAGCTTGGGTCCCCTCGGCGATCAGCCCCAGCATTTT. Its translation: CASSLGPLGDQPQHF.

This clonotype turned up a few times. The J gene is TRBJ1-5, the V gene TRBV12-3 or TRBV12-4, with D hard to call. The V end lost 5 bases, the J end lost 7 bases, and 9 bases lay between the germline ends. The CDR3 extends over 12 amino acids. The DNA of the CDR3 is TGTGCCAGCAGTCCCCTCAGGCAGCCCCAGCATTTT. It translates to CASSPLRQPQHF.

CDR3 nucleotide sequence: TGTGCCACCAGCCCGGGGAGTTCCTACAATGAGCAGTTCTTC. It translates to CATSPGSSYNEQFF. The chain is built from TRBV24-1 and TRBJ2-1; a weak D match, TRBD2 (5 bases). V lost 7 bases and J 1 base, leaving 10 bases between the germline ends. Germline V gene data show CDR1 as KGHDR and CDR2 as SFDVKD. CDR3 size: 14 residues.

V gene TRBV28 combines with J gene TRBJ2-3; D is possibly TRBD1 (7 bases). V gave up 6 bases and J gave up 5 bases, with 15 bases separating them. Germline CDR1 MDHEN, CDR2 SYDVKM. The CDR3 consists of 14 residues. CDR3 in DNA: TGTGCCAGCAGCGTGAGGGGGCGGGGAGATACGCAGTATTTT. It translates to CASSVRGRGDTQYF.

In its sample, this clonotype was seen many times. The chain couples TRBV5-1 to TRBJ1-6, with 8 bases identical to TRBD1. The CDR3 sequence is 16 residues long. The V gene end was trimmed by 4 bases and the J gene end by 9 bases; junction bases not matched to a gene: 12. Germline V lookup: CDR1 SGHRS, CDR2 YFSETQ. The CDR3, as DNA: TGCGCCAGCAGCATAATGGACAGGGCGGTCGGTTCACCCCTCCACTTT. Protein product: CASSIMDRAVGSPLHF.

This clonotype was observed a handful of times. This chain joins TRBV6-5 and TRBJ2-7, with a possible D match to TRBD2 (6 bases). V shed 7 bases and J shed 4 bases, with 14 bases lying between them. From germline, CDR1 is MNHEY and CDR2 SVGAGI. The CDR3 runs 13 residues. CDR3 sequence: CASKGLARYEQYF. The CDR3 nucleotides are TGTGCCAGCAAAGGGCTAGCGCGATACGAGCAGTACTTC.

This chain joins TRBV28 and TRBJ1-2; possibly TRBD1 for D (5 bases). The length of the CDR3 is 13 residues. The ends were cut back, 6 bases at V and 4 bases at J, with 12 bases in the middle. Germline V lookup: CDR1 MDHEN, CDR2 SYDVKM. The CDR3: CASRLDRGYGYTF. The CDR3, as DNA: TGTGCCAGCAGACTCGACAGAGGCTATGGCTACACCTTC.

The V and J genes are TRBV25-1 and TRBJ1-2, with D possibly matching TRBD1 (5 bases). Germline V gene data show CDR1 as MGHDK and CDR2 as SYGVNS. V was trimmed by 0 bases and J by 6 bases, leaving 17 bases between them. CDR3 length: 16 amino acids. CDR3 amino acids: CASSEYSGLNRDGYTF. DNA of the CDR3: TGTGCCAGCAGTGAATATTCGGGACTTAACCGGGATGGCTACACCTTC.

The chain has TRBV28 and TRBJ2-7; tentative D call: TRBD2 (5 bases). Trimming left V 8 bases short and J 3 bases short, with 17 bases between. CDR3 length equals 14 residues. Germline V CDR1 and CDR2: MDHEN, SYDVKM. Written as DNA, the CDR3 is TGTGCCAGCTCTTCACGAGGACTGGGCTACGAGCAGTACTTC. As protein: CASSSRGLGYEQYF.